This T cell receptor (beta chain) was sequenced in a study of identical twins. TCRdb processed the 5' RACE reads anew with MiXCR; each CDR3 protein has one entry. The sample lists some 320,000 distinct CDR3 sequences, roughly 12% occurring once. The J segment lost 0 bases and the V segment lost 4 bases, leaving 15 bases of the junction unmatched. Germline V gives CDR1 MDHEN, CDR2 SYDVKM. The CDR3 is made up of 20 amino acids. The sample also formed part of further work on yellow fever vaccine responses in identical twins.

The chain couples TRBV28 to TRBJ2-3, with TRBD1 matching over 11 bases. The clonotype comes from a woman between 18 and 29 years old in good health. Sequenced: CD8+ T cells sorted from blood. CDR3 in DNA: TGTGCCAGCAGTTCGCGGGACAGGGGGTTTTTATTGGAGAGCACAGATACGCAGTATTTT. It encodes CASSSRDRGFLLESTDTQYF.